The clone carrying this T cell receptor beta chain has a single count. Under the authors' procedure: How many nucleated cells were present was estimated from reference gene primer amplification. Clones were read by immunoSEQ multiplex PCR, and TCRdb kept only the in-frame ones, dropping some. That table furnishes V, J and clone size, whereas the DNA furnished D and trimming. The sample consists of roughly 200,000 clones, around 86% of them appearing once. This sample stems from a study of blood T cell repertoires in COVID-19. This study enrolled people aged about 18 to 90 from roughly 24 US geographic areas. Sequenced sample: PBMCs or T cells enriched from blood (not recorded which). The receptor's source is a woman aged 35 to 49 in a cohort exposed to, infected with or recovered from COVID-19 (not recorded which).

CDR3 region: CASSFPSGASTDTQYF. For the CDR3, the DNA is TGCGCCAGCAGCTTTCCCTCTGGGGCTAGCACAGATACGCAGTATTTT. The chain employs TRBV5-1 and TRBJ2-3, with D possibly being TRBD1 (5 bases). V was clipped by 2 bases and J by 0 bases, with 13 bases between them. The CDR3 length is 16 residues. In germline, CDR1 is SGHRS, CDR2 YFSETQ.